The rows below give T cell receptor beta chains drawn from one sample of a study of shared T cell receptors in the human thymus. Libraries were prepared by immunoSEQ multiplex PCR; TCRdb keeps only in-frame clonotypes and omits some of them. The sample lists hundreds of thousands of clones, more than 75% seen once, with 0.01% to 0.015% in the top ten. The same data also contributed to another study, on human thymus T cells.

The sample taken for sequencing was thymocytes. These receptors all come from a boy younger than two with a congenital heart defect. Both conserved end residues are part of each CDR3. Fields, in order: clone size, D gene, V gene, J gene, CDR3 DNA, CDR3 protein. The D gene is left open where the match is weak. Clone size is not always given. Where it is, it says once, few, many or a class for expanded clones.

>.|.|TRBV27|TRBJ1-1
TGTGCCAGCAGTTTATCGGTGGCAGGCCCTAAGATGAACACTGAAGCTTTCTTT
CASSLSVAGPKMNTEAFF
>.|TRBD1|TRBV2|TRBJ1-2
TGTGCCAGCAGCCCCCTAGGGGGCGGGTATGGCTACACCTTC
CASSPLGGGYGYTF
>.|TRBD2|TRBV11-2|TRBJ2-7
TGTGCCAGCAGCCCCCGGGAGGTCAGGGCCTACGAGCAGTACTTC
CASSPREVRAYEQYF
>.|.|TRBV5-1|TRBJ2-1
TGCGCCAGCAGCTTGGTTGCTCAGGGCGACAATGAGCAGTTCTTC
CASSLVAQGDNEQFF
>.|.|TRBV28|TRBJ2-7
TGTGCCAGCAGCCCCCGGGACTCTTACGAGCAGTACTTC
CASSPRDSYEQYF
>.|TRBD1|TRBV11-3|TRBJ2-7
TGTGCCAGCAGGGGAGACAGGGGCGACTACGAGCAGTACTTC
CASRGDRGDYEQYF
>.|TRBD1|TRBV14|TRBJ1-1
TGTGCCAGCAGCCAAGGTAGGACAGGGGGCCAAGGAGAAGCTTTCTTT
CASSQGRTGGQGEAFF
>.|TRBD1|TRBV9|TRBJ2-7
TGTGCCAGCAGCGTAGGGGGACAGGGTTACGAGCAGTACTTC
CASSVGGQGYEQYF
>.|.|TRBV14|TRBJ2-7
TGTGCCAGCAGCCAACAGGGTTTCCACGAGCAGTACTTC
CASSQQGFHEQYF
>.|TRBD1|TRBV7-8|TRBJ1-2
TGTGCCAGCAGCCCGGAACTAGGACAGGGGGGGGATGGCTACACCTTC
CASSPELGQGGDGYTF
>.|TRBD1|TRBV10-2|TRBJ1-1
TGCGCCAGCAGCGTGACAGGGGGAAGCACTGAAGCTTTCTTT
CASSVTGGSTEAFF
>.|TRBD2|TRBV6-5|TRBJ2-1
TGTGCCAGCTCCTTAGTCGTACGGGGGGGCAATGAGCAGTTCTTC
CASSLVVRGGNEQFF
>.|.|TRBV7-2|TRBJ2-1
TGTGCCAGCAGCTTGGGCCTACCCCTAATCAATGAGCAGTTCTTC
CASSLGLPLINEQFF
>.|.|TRBV4-3|TRBJ2-7
TGCGCCAGCAGCCAAGATCGGCTCCCCAGGTCCTACGAGCAGTACTTC
CASSQDRLPRSYEQYF
>.|.|TRBV30|TRBJ1-4
TGTGCCTGGAGTGGTAGAGCCACTAATGAAAAACTGTTTTTT
CAWSGRATNEKLFF
>.|.|TRBV27|TRBJ2-7
TGTGCCAGCAGAGATGGGACAAATCCCGTGGAGCAGTACTTC
CASRDGTNPVEQYF
>.|TRBD1|TRBV5-4|TRBJ1-1
TGTGCCAGCAGCTTAGGGACAGCGGTACGGAATGGCACTGAAGCTTTCTTT
CASSLGTAVRNGTEAFF
>.|.|TRBV4-3|TRBJ2-3
TGCGCCAGCAGCCAAGGTCATAAAGAGGGCCGGACAGATACGCAGTATTTT
CASSQGHKEGRTDTQYF
>few|TRBD2|TRBV4-2|TRBJ2-7
TGTGCCAGCCGTACTAGCGGCACCTACGAGCAGTACTTC
CASRTSGTYEQYF
>.|.|TRBV10-3|TRBJ2-7
TGTGCCATCGGCGGGACAGCCTACGAGCAGTACTTC
CAIGGTAYEQYF
>.|TRBD1|TRBV15|TRBJ2-1
TGTGCCACCAGCAGGGACAGGGTAGACTACAATGAGCAGTTCTTC
CATSRDRVDYNEQFF
>.|.|TRBV28|TRBJ2-7
TGTGCCAGCAGTCCACGTATGCAGGGGATTGGGTTGGAGCAGTACTTC
CASSPRMQGIGLEQYF
>few|TRBD1|TRBV28|TRBJ2-7
TGTGCCAGCAGTTTACGGGACAGGCCTGCCTACGAGCAGTACTTC
CASSLRDRPAYEQYF
>few|.|TRBV7-9|TRBJ2-7
TGTGCCAGCAGCTTATGCGCAGGGACTTCCTACGAGCAGTACTTC
CASSLCAGTSYEQYF
>.|.|TRBV7-9|TRBJ2-7
TGTGCCAGCAGCTCCGACGACATAAACGAGCAGTACTTC
CASSSDDINEQYF
>once|TRBD2|TRBV15|TRBJ2-7
TGTGCCACCAGCAGAGATGGGGACGGCGGGAGGTACTACGAGCAGTACTTC
CATSRDGDGGRYYEQYF
>.|.|TRBV25-1|TRBJ2-5
TGTGCCAGCAGCCCGTTAGACCCCCAGGGGGAGACCCAGTACTTC
CASSPLDPQGETQYF
>.|.|TRBV5-1|TRBJ2-5
TGCGCCAGCAGCTCACCTGCGACTAGTACTGGCGAGACCCAGTACTTC
CASSSPATSTGETQYF
>.|.|TRBV2|TRBJ2-7
TGTGCCAGCATTGTGAACGGGAGTTTCTACGAGCAGTACTTC
CASIVNGSFYEQYF
>.|.|TRBV4-3|TRBJ2-5
TGCGCCAGCAGCCTGTCCCCTATCTTCCAAGAGACCCAGTACTTC
CASSLSPIFQETQYF
>once|TRBD2|TRBV5-4|TRBJ2-7
TGTGCCAGCAGCCCACCACTAGCGGGCCCCCTGAGCTCCTACGAGCAGTACTTC
CASSPPLAGPLSSYEQYF
>.|TRBD1|TRBV28|TRBJ2-7
TGTGCCAGCAGTTTATACCTTAAACAGGGGGCTGAGTACGAGCAGTACTTC
CASSLYLKQGAEYEQYF
>once|.|TRBV5-4|TRBJ1-1
TGTGCCAGCAGCGCGACAGGGAACACTGAAGCTTTCTTT
CASSATGNTEAFF
>.|.|TRBV7-9|TRBJ1-3
TGTGCCAGCGGTGTCAGGGTGGAGGAGGGCTCTGGAAACACCATATATTTT
CASGVRVEEGSGNTIYF
>.|.|TRBV28|TRBJ1-1
TGTGCCAGCAGTTTAGATATCAGGGGTACTGAAGCTTTCTTT
CASSLDIRGTEAFF
>.|TRBD1|TRBV30|TRBJ1-2
TGTGCCTGGACCACAGGGGTCCCTAACTATGGCTACACCTTC
CAWTTGVPNYGYTF
>.|.|TRBV6-4|TRBJ2-2
TGTGCCAGCAGTGGACAGACCGGGGAGCTGTTTTTT
CASSGQTGELFF
>.|TRBD2|TRBV19|TRBJ2-1
TGTGCCAGTAGCGGACTAGCGGATGAGCAGTTCTTC
CASSGLADEQFF
>.|TRBD1|TRBV2|TRBJ2-7
TGTGCCAGCAGGAAGAATCGCGCCCCGAAAGGGATCGACAGGGGATACGAGCAGTACTTC
CASRKNRAPKGIDRGYEQYF
>.|.|TRBV7-8|TRBJ1-4
TGTGCCAGCAGCTTAGATCTCGGGGAAAAACTGTTTTTT
CASSLDLGEKLFF
>.|.|TRBV6-1|TRBJ1-3
TGTGCCAGCAGTGTTAAAACCGCGACCCGGCGGGTAGGAAACACCATATATTTT
CASSVKTATRRVGNTIYF
>.|TRBD2|TRBV10-3|TRBJ2-2
TGTGCCATCAGTGAAAAAATTTGGCTAGCGGGTTACACCGGGGAGCTGTTTTTT
CAISEKIWLAGYTGELFF
>.|TRBD1|TRBV12-5|TRBJ1-5
TGTGCCCCTAAACGACAGGGGGCGTGTGTTGGTCAGCCCCAGCATTTT
CAPKRQGACVGQPQHF
>.|.|TRBV14|TRBJ2-7
TGTGCCAGCAGCCTTGACAGCTCCTACGAGCAGTACTTC
CASSLDSSYEQYF
>.|TRBD1|TRBV5-4|TRBJ1-1
TGTGCCAGCAGCTTAGGACGAACAGACAGGGGGCAGACTGAAGCTTTCTTT
CASSLGRTDRGQTEAFF
>once|TRBD2|TRBV6-1|TRBJ2-7
TGTGCCAGCAGTCAAGGCCCCCGTAACGGGAGGGGCGACGAGCAGTACTTC
CASSQGPRNGRGDEQYF
>.|.|TRBV15|TRBJ2-3
TGTGCCACCAGCTCTCGGGAGCCCGACTTAATTACTAGCACAGATACGCAGTATTTT
CATSSREPDLITSTDTQYF
>.|TRBD1|TRBV27|TRBJ1-1
TGTGCCAGCAGTTTTCAGGGACAGGAAGACACTGAAGCTTTCTTT
CASSFQGQEDTEAFF
>few|TRBD2|TRBV19|TRBJ2-2
TGTGCCAGTAGCCCCATCGGGACTAGCACCTCACTTGGGGAGCTGTTTTTT
CASSPIGTSTSLGELFF
>.|.|TRBV7-9|TRBJ1-3
TGTGCCAGCAGCTTAGTGGGCGTCCGCTCTGGAAACACCATATATTTT
CASSLVGVRSGNTIYF
>.|.|TRBV28|TRBJ2-7
TGTGCCAGCAGCTCCGGGACATCCTCGGAATACGAGCAGTACTTC
CASSSGTSSEYEQYF
>.|TRBD2|TRBV11-3|TRBJ2-3
TGTGCCAGCACCGTCCGGACTAGCGGGACGGATACGCAGTATTTT
CASTVRTSGTDTQYF
>once|.|TRBV7-8|TRBJ2-5
TGTGCCAGCAGCTCCATGGACAGACAAGAGACCCAGTACTTC
CASSSMDRQETQYF
>.|.|TRBV4-3|TRBJ2-7
TGCGCCCCCCTTCGACTCTCCTACGAGCAGTACTTC
CAPLRLSYEQYF
>.|TRBD2|TRBV6-6|TRBJ2-5
TGTGCCAGCAGCAGGACTAGCCTCCCTAAGCGGGAGACCCAGTACTTC
CASSRTSLPKRETQYF